Included here is one T cell receptor (beta chain) sequence, with context. The sample comes from a study of blood T cell repertoires in COVID-19. The V and J ends lost 7 bases and 7 bases, in that order; junction bases with no gene match: 13. The CDR3 is made up of 16 amino acids. CDR1 is SNHLY and CDR2 is FYNNEI in the germline V gene. Libraries were prepared by immunoSEQ multiplex PCR; TCRdb keeps only in-frame clonotypes and omits some of them. The data show about 400,000 clones, with around 92% seen just once and about 1.8% held by the top ten. The receptor comes from a woman aged 30 to 39 who had recovered from COVID-19. The genes are TRBV2 and TRBJ2-2; 9 bases fit TRBD2. The sample comprised PBMCs or T cells enriched from blood (not recorded which). Written as DNA, the CDR3 is TGTGCCAGCACCCCCTTAGCGGGGGTCTCCTACGGGGAGCTGTTTTTT. Residues: CASTPLAGVSYGELFF.